The following is a T cell receptor (beta chain) sequence with its context. Deep-level settings were used for running the assay. Here immunoSEQ multiplex PCR was the method, and the copy in TCRdb shows in-frame clones only, minus some. Of millions of clones listed, 85% to 95% are singletons. This sample was included in a study of shared clonotypes between healthy human individuals. Germline V CDR1 and CDR2: SGHRS, YFSETQ. The V end lost 3 bases, the J end lost 0 bases, and 9 bases lay between the germline ends. CDR3 length equals 14 residues. Naive CD8 populations comprised CD45RO-negative cells positively selected for CCR7, excluding terminally differentiated effector memory CD45RA+ cells. None of the donors, who were healthy HIV-negative adults, had recently had acute infections or vaccinations.

The sample comprised naive CD8+ T cells from PBMCs. The clonotype comes from a man between 18 and 35 years old in good health. Some clones in this sample may be carry-over from other donors' samples. The chain is built from TRBV5-1 and TRBJ1-1; the D gene is possibly TRBD1 (5 bases). The CDR3 is CASSSGTLNTEAFF. CDR3 nucleotide sequence: TGCGCCAGCAGCTCGGGGACCTTGAACACTGAAGCTTTCTTT.